These 5 T cell receptor beta chains originate from one sample sequenced in a study of blood T cells in healthy people across ages. Alongside a J-beta primer mix, a sample-barcoded 5' primer served in a second PCR lasting roughly 7 to 11 cycles. TCRdb independently ran MiXCR on the 5' RACE reads; one entry per CDR3 protein. This table holds more than 1,000,000 distinct CDR3 sequences, about 23% found once. These data were likewise used in another study, on T cells of mothers and their children.

Sequencing input: blood. The receptor set was obtained from a girl aged 2 to 10 in good health.

This chain joins TRBV29-1 and TRBJ2-5; the D gene is possibly TRBD2 (6 bases). Trimming took 6 bases from V and 3 from J, leaving 11 bases between them. The CDR3 sequence is 12 residues long. CDR1 is SQVTM, CDR2 ANQGSEA, per germline. The CDR3, as DNA: TGCAGCGTCCCTTGGGGGGAAGAGACCCAGTACTTC. This codes for CSVPWGEETQYF.

This clonotype appeared a few times. The gene calls are TRBV5-1 and TRBJ2-3; possible D gene TRBD1, 6 bases. The CDR3 spans 15 residues. Trimming cost V 0 bases and J 5 bases, with 13 bases left between them. Germline-derived CDR1 and CDR2 are SGHRS and YFSETQ. The chain's CDR3 is CASSLVGNREDTQYF. CDR3 nucleotides: TGCGCCAGCAGCTTGGTCGGTAACAGGGAAGATACGCAGTATTTT. The full variable domain, with the rest looked up from reference TRBV5-1 and TRBJ2-3, is KAGVTQTPRYLIKTRGQQVTLSCSPISGHRSVSWYQQTPGQGLQFLFEYFSETQRNKGNFPGRFSGRQFSNSRSEMNVSTLELGDSALYLCASSLVGNREDTQYFGPGTRLTVL.

This rearrangement joins TRBV28 to TRBJ2-5, with TRBD1 matching over 12 bases. The end of the DNA fits TRBJ2-7 better, so the J call may be wrong. The CDR3 contains 17 residues. CDR1 MDHEN and CDR2 SYDVKM come from the germline V gene. The CDR3 nucleotides are TGTGCCAGCAGTTCGGGGAGGGACAGGGGGCTGATTTCCGAGCAGTACTTC. Translated, it gives CASSSGRDRGLISEQYF.

The chain recombines TRBV29-1 with TRBJ2-2, with a tentative D call TRBD1 (6 bases). Germline lookup yields CDR1 SQVTM and CDR2 ANQGSEA. The CDR3 consists of 14 residues. Trimming removed 6 bases from V and 4 bases from J, with 15 bases in between. CDR3 sequence (DNA): TGCAGCGTCGCTCCTGACAGGCGCACCGGGGAGCTGTTTTTT. Residues: CSVAPDRRTGELFF.

This rearrangement joins TRBV14 to TRBJ2-1, with D perhaps TRBD1 or TRBD2 (5 bases each). The CDR3 length is 16 residues. CDR1 is SGHDN, CDR2 FVKESK, per germline. V gave up 2 bases and J gave up 12 bases, with 23 bases separating them. CDR3 nucleotide sequence: TGTGCCAGCAGCCAACAATGGGTGGGGGAAGAGGATGGGCAGTTCTTC. This encodes CASSQQWVGEEDGQFF.